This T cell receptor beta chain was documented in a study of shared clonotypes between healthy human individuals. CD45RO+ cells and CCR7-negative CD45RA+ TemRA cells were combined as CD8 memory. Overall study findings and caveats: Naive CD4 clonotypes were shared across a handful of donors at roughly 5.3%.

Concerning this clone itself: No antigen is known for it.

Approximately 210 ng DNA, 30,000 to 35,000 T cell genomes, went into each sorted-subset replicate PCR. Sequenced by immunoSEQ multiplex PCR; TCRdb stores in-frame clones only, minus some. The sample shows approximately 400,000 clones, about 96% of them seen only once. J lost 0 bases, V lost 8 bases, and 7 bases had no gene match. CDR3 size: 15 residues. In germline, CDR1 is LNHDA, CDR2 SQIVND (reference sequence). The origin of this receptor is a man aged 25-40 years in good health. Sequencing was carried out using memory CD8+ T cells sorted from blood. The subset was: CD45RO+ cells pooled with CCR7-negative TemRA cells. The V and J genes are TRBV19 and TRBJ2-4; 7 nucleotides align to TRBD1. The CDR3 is CASGSRGLAKNIQYF. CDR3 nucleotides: TGTGCCAGTGGATCGAGGGGGCTAGCCAAAAACATTCAGTACTTC.